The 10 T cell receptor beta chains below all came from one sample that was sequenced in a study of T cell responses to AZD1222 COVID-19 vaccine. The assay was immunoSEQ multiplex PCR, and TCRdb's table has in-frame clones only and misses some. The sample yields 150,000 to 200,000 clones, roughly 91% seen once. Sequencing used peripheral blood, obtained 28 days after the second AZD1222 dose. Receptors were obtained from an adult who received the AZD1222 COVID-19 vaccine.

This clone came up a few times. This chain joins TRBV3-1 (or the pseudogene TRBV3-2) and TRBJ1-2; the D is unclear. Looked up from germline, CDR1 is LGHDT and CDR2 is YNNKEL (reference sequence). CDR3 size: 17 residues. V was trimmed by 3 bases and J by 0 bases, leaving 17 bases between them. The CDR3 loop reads CASSHPPKTNANYGYTF. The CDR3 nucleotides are TGTGCCAGCAGCCACCCCCCGAAAACGAATGCTAACTATGGCTACACCTTC.

The CDR3 DNA reads as TGTGCCAGCAGTGAAACGGGACAGGCCACGTTATACTATGGCTACACCTTC. Protein product: CASSETGQATLYYGYTF. The rearrangement uses TRBV6-1 and TRBJ1-2; 8 bases map to TRBD1. V gave up 2 bases and J gave up 3 bases; unmatched junction bases: 11. CDR1 and CDR2 (germline): MNHNS, SASEGT. This CDR3 region has 17 residues.

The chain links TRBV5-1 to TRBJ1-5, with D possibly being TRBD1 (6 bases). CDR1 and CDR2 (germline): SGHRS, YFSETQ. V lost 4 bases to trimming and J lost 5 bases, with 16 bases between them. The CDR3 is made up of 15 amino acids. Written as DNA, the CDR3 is TGCGCCAGCAGCCCACTGGGGGGGCAATATCAGCCCCAGCATTTT. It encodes CASSPLGGQYQPQHF.

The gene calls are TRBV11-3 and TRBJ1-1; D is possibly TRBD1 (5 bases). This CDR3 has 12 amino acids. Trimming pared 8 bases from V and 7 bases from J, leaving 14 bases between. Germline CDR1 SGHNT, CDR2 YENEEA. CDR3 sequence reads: CASSPGAGEAFF. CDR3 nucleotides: TGTGCCAGCTCGCCCGGGGCAGGTGAAGCTTTCTTT.

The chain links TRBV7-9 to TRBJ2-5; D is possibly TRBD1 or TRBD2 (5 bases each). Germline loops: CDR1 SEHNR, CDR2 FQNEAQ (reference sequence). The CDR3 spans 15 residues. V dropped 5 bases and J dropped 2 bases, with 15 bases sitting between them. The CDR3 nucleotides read TGTGCCAGCAGCCCAGTGTACGGGGCGCAAGAGACCCAGTACTTC. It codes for CASSPVYGAQETQYF.

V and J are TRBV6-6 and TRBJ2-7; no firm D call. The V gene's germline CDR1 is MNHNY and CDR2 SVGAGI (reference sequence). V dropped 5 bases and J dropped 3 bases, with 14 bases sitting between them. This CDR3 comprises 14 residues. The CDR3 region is CASSPPQRGYEQYF. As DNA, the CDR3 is TGTGCCAGCAGTCCACCCCAGCGAGGCTACGAGCAGTACTTC.

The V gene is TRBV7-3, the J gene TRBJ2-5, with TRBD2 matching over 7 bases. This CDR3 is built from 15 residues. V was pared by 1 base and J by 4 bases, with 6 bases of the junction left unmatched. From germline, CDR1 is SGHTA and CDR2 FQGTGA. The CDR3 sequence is CASSLNQGGRETQYF. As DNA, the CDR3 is TGTGCCAGCAGCTTAAACCAGGGAGGGCGAGAGACCCAGTACTTC.

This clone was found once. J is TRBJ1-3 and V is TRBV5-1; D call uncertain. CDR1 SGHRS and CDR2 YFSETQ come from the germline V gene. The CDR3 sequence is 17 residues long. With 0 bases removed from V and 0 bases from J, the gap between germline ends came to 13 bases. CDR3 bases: TGCGCCAGCAGCTTGGTCACGGGTCCCTACTCTGGAAACACCATATATTTT. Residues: CASSLVTGPYSGNTIYF.

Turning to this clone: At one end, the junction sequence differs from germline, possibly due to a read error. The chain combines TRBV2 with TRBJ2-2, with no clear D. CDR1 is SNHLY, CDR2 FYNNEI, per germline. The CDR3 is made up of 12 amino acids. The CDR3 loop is CASSEGTGELFF. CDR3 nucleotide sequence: TGTGCCAGCAGCGAAGGTACCGGGGAGCTGTTTTTT.

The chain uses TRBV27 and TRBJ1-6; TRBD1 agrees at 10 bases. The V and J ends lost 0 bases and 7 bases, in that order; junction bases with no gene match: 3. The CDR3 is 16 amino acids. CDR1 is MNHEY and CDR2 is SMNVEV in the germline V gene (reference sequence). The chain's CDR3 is CASSLSTGGKNSPLHF. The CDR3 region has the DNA TGTGCCAGCAGTTTATCGACAGGGGGCAAAAATTCACCCCTCCACTTT.